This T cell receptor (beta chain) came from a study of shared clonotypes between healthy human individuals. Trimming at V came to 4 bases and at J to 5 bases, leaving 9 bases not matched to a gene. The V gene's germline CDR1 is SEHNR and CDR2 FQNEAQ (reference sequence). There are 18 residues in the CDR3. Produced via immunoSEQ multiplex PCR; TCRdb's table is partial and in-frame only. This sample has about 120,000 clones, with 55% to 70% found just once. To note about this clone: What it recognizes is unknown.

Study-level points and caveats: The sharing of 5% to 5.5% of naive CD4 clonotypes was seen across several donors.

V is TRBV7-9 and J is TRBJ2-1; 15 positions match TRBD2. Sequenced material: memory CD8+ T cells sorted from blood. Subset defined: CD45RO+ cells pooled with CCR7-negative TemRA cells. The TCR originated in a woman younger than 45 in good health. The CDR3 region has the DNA TGTGCCAGCAGCTACCCCGGACTAGCGGGAGGGTCGGACAATGAGCAGTTCTTC. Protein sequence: CASSYPGLAGGSDNEQFF.